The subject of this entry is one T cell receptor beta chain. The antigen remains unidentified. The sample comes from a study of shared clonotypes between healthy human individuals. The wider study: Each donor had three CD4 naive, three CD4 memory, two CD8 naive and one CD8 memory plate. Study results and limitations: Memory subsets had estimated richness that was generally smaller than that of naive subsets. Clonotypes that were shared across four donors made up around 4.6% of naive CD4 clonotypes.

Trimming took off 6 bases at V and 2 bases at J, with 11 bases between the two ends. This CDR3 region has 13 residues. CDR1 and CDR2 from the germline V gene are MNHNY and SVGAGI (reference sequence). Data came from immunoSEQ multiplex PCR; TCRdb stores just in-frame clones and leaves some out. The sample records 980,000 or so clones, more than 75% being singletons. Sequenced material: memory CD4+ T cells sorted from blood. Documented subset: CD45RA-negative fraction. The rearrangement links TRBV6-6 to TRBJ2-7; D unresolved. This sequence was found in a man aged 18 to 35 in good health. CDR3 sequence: CASSSQGAYEQYF. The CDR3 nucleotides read TGTGCCAGCAGCTCCCAAGGAGCCTACGAGCAGTACTTC.